This TCR beta chain was identified in a study of blood T cells in healthy people across ages. In the case of this clonotype: The antigen remains undetermined.

Extractions gave at least 6 micrograms of total RNA per sample. Next came a second PCR, run for roughly 6 to 11 cycles, which used a sample-barcoded 5' primer along with a J-beta primer mix. Tagging of each cDNA molecule was performed by a template-switch adaptor with 12 random nucleotides. MiXCR, run by TCRdb on the 5' RACE reads, gives a single entry per CDR3 protein. The profile shows roughly 800,000 distinct CDR3 sequences, about 55% of them singletons. General study findings and limits: Roughly linear age-related decline in beta diversity appeared, significant by age around 42. Estimated diversity that came from one million T cells was considered an underestimate.

The CDR3 sequence is 13 residues long. CDR1 and CDR2 from the germline V gene are SGHRS and YFSETQ. Trimming stripped 3 bases from V and 7 bases from J, with 14 bases between. The rearrangement links TRBV5-1 to TRBJ2-7; D is uncertain. The source is an elderly man in good health. Sequencing was done on a sample of blood. CDR3 protein: CASSSQFQGEQYF. In nucleotides, the CDR3 is TGCGCCAGCAGCTCCCAGTTCCAAGGGGAGCAGTACTTC.